Reported below is one TCR beta chain. Trimming cost V 5 bases and J 0 bases, with 11 bases left between them. This CDR3 has 15 amino acids. The V gene's germline CDR1 is SGHTA and CDR2 FQGTGA. The assay was immunoSEQ multiplex PCR, and TCRdb's table has in-frame clones only and misses some. The repertoire includes fewer than 85,000 clones, about nine tenths of them detected once, and more than 2% sits in the top ten. As for time point: after dendritic cell vaccination, including at tumor progression/relapse. PBMC were collected before vaccination, two weeks after the third vaccination, and at progression. The sample originates from a study of glioma-infiltrating T cells after dendritic cell vaccination.

This TCR was sampled from a human donor with glioblastoma. Sequencing used blood, obtained after dendritic cell vaccination. The chain couples TRBV7-3 to TRBJ2-1, with TRBD1 as a possible D gene (5 bases). In DNA, the CDR3 is TGTGCCAGCAGCCGTACAGGTTCCTCCTACAATGAGCAGTTCTTC. This encodes CASSRTGSSYNEQFF. Based on the CDR3 plus reference TRBV7-3 and TRBJ2-1, the full variable domain is GAGVSQTPSNKVTEKGKYVELRCDPISGHTALYWYRQSLGQGPEFLIYFQGTGAADDSGLPNDRFFAVRPEGSVSTLKIQRTERGDSAVYLCASSRTGSSYNEQFFGPGTRLTVL.